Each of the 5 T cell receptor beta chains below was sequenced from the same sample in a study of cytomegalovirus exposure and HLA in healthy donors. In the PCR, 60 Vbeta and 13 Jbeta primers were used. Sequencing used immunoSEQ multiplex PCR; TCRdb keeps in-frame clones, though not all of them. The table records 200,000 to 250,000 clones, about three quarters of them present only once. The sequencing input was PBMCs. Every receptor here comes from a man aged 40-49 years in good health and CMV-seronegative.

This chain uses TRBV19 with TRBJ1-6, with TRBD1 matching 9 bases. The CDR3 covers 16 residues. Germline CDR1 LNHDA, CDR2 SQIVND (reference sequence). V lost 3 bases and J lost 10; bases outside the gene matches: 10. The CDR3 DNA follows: TGTGCCAGTAGTATCAGTCCGGGGACAGGGTTCTCACCCCTCCACTTT. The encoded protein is CASSISPGTGFSPLHF.

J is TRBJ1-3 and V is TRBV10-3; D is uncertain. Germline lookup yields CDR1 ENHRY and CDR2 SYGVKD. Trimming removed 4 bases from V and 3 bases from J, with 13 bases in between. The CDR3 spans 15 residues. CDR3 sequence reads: CAISGVLEGGNTIYF. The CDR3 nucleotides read TGTGCCATCAGTGGCGTGCTAGAGGGTGGAAACACCATATATTTT.

CDR3 sequence: CASSILAGITDEQFF. CDR3 bases: TGTGCCAGTAGTATACTAGCGGGGATTACCGATGAGCAGTTCTTC. The genes are TRBV19 and TRBJ2-1; 9 bases line up with TRBD2. This CDR3 comprises 15 residues. CDR1 and CDR2 from the germline V gene are LNHDA and SQIVND (reference sequence). V lost 2 bases and J lost 8; bases outside the gene matches: 7.

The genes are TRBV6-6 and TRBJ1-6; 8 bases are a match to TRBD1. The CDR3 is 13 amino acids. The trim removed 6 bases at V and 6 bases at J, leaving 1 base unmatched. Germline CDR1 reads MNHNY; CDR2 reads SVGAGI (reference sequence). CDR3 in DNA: TGTGCCAGCAGCCAGGGGGCTAATTCACCCCTCCACTTT. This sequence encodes CASSQGANSPLHF.

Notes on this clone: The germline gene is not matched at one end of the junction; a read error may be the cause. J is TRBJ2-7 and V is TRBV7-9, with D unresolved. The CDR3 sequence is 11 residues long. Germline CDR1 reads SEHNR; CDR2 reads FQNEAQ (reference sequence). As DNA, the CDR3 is TGTTCCAGCAGCTTCAGCTACGAGCAGTACTTC. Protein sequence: CSSSFSYEQYF.